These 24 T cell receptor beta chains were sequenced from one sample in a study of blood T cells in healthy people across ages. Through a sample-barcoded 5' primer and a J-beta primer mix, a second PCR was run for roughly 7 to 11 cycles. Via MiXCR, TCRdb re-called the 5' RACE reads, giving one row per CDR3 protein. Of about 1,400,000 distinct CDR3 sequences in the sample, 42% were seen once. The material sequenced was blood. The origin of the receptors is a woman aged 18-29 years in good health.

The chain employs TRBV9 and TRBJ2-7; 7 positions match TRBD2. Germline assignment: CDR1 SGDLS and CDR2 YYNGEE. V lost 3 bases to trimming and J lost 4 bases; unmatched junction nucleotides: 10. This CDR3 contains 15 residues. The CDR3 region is CASSGEGTGLYEQYF. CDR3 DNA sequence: TGTGCCAGCAGCGGGGAGGGGACTGGGCTATACGAGCAGTACTTC.

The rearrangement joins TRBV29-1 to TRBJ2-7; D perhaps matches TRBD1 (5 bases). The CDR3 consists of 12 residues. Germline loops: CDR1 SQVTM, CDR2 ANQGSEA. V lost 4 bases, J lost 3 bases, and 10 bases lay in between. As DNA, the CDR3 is TGCAGCGTTGGGCAGGGTGTCTACGAGCAGTACTTC. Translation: CSVGQGVYEQYF.

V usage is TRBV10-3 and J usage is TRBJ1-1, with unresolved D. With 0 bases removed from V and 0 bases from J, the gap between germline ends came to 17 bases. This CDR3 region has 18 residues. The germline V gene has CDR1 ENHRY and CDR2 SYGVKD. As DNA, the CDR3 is TGTGCCATCAGTGAGTCGGCGCTTGGGCGTGGTCTGAACACTGAAGCTTTCTTT. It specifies CAISESALGRGLNTEAFF.

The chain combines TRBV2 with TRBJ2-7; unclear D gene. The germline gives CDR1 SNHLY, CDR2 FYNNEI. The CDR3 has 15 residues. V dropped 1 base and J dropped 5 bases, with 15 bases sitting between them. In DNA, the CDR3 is TGTGCCAGCAGTGAAGGCGATTGGGTTGAGGACGAGCAGTACTTC. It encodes CASSEGDWVEDEQYF.

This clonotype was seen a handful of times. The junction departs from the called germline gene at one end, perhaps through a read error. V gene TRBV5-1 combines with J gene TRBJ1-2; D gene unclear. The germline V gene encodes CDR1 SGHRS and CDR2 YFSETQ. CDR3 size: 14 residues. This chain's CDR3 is CASSLDGANYGYTF. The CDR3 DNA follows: TGTGCCAGCAGTTTGGACGGAGCTAACTATGGCTACACCTTC.

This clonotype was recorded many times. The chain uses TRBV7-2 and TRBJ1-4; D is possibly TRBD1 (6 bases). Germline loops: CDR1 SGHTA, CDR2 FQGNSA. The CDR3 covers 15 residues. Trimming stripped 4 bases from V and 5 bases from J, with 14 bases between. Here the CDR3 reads CASSSQGMGNEKLFF. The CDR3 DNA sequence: TGTGCCAGCAGCTCCCAGGGGATGGGCAATGAAAAACTGTTTTTT. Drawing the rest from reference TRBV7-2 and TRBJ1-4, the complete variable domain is GAGVSQSPSNKVTEKGKDVELRCDPISGHTALYWYRQSLGQGLEFLIYFQGNSAPDKSGLPSDRFSAERTGGSVSTLTIQRTQQEDSAVYLCASSSQGMGNEKLFFGSGTQLSVL.

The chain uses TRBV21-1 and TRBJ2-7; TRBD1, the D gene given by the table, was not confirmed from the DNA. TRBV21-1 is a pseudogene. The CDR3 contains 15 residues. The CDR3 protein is CASTKQGNKTYEQYF. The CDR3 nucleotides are TGTGCCAGCACCAAACAGGGGAATAAAACCTACGAGCAGTACTTC.

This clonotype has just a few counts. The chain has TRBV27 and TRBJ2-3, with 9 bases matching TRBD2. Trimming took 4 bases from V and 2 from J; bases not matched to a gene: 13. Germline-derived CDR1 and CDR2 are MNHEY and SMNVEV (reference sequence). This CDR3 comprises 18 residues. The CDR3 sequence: CASSSPAGGATLTDTQYF. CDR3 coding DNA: TGTGCCAGCAGTTCCCCAGCGGGGGGCGCAACCCTCACAGATACGCAGTATTTT.

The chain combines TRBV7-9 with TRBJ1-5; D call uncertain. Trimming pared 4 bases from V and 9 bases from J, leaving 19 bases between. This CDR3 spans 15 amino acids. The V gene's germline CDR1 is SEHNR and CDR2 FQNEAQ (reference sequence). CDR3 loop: CASSSIDNAVGPQHF. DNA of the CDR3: TGTGCCAGCAGCTCGATTGATAATGCGGTCGGGCCCCAGCATTTT. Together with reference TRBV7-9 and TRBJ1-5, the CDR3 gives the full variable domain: DTGVSQNPRHKITKRGQNVTFRCDPISEHNRLYWYRQTLGQGPEFLTYFQNEAQLEKSRLLSDRFSAERPKGSFSTLEIQRTEQGDSAMYLCASSSIDNAVGPQHFGDGTRLSIL.

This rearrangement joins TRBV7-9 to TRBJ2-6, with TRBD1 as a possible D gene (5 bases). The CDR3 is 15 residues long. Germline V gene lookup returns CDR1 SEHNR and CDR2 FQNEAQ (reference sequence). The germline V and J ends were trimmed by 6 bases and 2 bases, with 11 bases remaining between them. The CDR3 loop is CASSREGAGANVLTF. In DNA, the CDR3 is TGTGCCAGCAGTCGAGAAGGGGCTGGGGCCAACGTCCTGACTTTC.

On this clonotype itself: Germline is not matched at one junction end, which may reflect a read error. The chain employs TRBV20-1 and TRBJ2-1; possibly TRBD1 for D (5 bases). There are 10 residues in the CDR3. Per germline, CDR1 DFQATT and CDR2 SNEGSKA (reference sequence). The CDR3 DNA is TGCAGTGCTACAGGGAATGGGCAGTTCTTC. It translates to CSATGNGQFF.

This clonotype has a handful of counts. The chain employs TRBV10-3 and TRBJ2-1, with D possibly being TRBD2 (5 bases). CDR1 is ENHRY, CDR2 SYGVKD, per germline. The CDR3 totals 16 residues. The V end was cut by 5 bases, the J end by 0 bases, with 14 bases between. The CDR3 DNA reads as TGTGCCATCAGTACCGGGATTACGAGCTCCTACAATGAGCAGTTCTTC. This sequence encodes CAISTGITSSYNEQFF.

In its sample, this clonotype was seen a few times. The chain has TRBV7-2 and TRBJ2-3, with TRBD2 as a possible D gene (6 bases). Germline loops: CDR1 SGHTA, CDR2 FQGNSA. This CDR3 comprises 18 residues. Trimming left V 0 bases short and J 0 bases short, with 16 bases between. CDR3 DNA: TGTGCCAGCAGCTTAGCGGGAGGAGGAAAAACTAGCACAGATACGCAGTATTTT. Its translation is CASSLAGGGKTSTDTQYF.

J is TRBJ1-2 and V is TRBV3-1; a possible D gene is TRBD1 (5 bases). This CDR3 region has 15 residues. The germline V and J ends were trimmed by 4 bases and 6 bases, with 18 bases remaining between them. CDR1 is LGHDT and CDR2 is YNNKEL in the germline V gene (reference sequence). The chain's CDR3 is CASSPGAGRDNGYTF. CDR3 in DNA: TGTGCCAGCAGCCCCGGTGCAGGGAGGGATAATGGCTACACCTTC. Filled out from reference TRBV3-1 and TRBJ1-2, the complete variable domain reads DTAVSQTPKYLVTQMGNDKSIKCEQNLGHDTMYWYKQDSKKFLKIMFSYNNKELIINETVPNRFSPKSPDKAHLNLHINSLELGDSAVYFCASSPGAGRDNGYTFGSGTRLTVV.

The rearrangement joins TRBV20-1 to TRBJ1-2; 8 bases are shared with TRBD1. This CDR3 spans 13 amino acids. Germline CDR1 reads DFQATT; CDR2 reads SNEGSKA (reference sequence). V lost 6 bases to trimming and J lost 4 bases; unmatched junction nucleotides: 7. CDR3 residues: CSASGQVLYGYTF. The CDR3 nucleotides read TGCAGTGCCTCGGGACAGGTCCTCTATGGCTACACCTTC.

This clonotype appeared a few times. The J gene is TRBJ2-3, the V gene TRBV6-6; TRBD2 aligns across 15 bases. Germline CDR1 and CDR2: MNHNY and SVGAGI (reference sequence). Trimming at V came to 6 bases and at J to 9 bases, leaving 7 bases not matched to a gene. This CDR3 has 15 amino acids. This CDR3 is CASRTGTSGGRTQYF. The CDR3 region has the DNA TGTGCCAGCAGGACCGGGACTAGCGGGGGGCGGACGCAGTATTTT.

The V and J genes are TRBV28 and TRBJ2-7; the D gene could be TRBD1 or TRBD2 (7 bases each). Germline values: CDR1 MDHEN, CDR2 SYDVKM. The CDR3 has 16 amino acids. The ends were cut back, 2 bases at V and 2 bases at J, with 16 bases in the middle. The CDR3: CASSLLRGDRAYEQYF. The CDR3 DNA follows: TGTGCCAGCAGTTTACTTCGGGGGGACAGAGCCTACGAGCAGTACTTC.

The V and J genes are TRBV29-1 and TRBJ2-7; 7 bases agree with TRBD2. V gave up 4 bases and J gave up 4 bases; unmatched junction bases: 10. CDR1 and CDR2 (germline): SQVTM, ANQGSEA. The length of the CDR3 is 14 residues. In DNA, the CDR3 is TGCAGCGTTGTTAATTGGGAGGGAGGATACGAGCAGTACTTC. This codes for CSVVNWEGGYEQYF.

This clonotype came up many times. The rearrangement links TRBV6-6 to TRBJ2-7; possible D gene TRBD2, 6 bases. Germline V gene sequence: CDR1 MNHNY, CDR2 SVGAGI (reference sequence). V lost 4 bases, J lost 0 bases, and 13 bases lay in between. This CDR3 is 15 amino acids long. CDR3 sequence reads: CASSSSRGYSYEQYF. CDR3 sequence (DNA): TGTGCCAGCAGTTCGAGCCGGGGGTACTCCTACGAGCAGTACTTC.

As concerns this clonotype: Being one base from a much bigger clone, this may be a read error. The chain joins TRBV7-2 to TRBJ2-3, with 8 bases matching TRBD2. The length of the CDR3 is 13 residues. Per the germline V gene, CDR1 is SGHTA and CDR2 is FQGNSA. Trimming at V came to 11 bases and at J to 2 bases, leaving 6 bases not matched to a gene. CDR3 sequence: CACGGTNTDTQYF. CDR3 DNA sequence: TGTGCCTGCGGGGGGACCAACACAGATACGCAGTATTTT. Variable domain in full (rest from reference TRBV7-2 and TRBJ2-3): GAGVSQSPSNKVTEKGKDVELRCDPISGHTALYWYRQSLGQGLEFLIYFQGNSAPDKSGLPSDRFSAERTGGSVSTLTIQRTQQEDSAVYLCACGGTNTDTQYFGPGTRLTVL.

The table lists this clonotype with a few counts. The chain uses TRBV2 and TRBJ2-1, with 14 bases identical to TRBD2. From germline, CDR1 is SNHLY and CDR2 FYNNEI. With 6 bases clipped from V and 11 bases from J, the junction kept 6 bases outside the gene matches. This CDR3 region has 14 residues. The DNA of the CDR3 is TGTGCCAGCAGGGCGGGACTAGCGGGAGATAAGCAGTTCTTC. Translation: CASRAGLAGDKQFF.

Here the CDR3 DNA reads TGCGCCAGCAGAACGGGACAGGGAGGCGGTTACGAGCAGTACTTC. Translation gives CASRTGQGGGYEQYF. The chain links TRBV5-1 to TRBJ2-7; 9 bases match TRBD1. The V segment lost 5 bases and the J segment 4 bases; nucleotides outside the gene matches: 10. Germline V lookup: CDR1 SGHRS, CDR2 YFSETQ. The CDR3 has 15 amino acids. Filled out from reference TRBV5-1 and TRBJ2-7, the complete variable domain reads KAGVTQTPRYLIKTRGQQVTLSCSPISGHRSVSWYQQTPGQGLQFLFEYFSETQRNKGNFPGRFSGRQFSNSRSEMNVSTLELGDSALYLCASRTGQGGGYEQYFGPGTRLTVT.

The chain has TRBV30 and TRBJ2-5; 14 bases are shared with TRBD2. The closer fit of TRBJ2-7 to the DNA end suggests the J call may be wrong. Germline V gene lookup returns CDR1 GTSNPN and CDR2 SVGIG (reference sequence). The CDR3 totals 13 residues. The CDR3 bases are TGTGCCTGGGGGACTAGCGGGGGCTACGAGCAGTACTTC. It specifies CAWGTSGGYEQYF.

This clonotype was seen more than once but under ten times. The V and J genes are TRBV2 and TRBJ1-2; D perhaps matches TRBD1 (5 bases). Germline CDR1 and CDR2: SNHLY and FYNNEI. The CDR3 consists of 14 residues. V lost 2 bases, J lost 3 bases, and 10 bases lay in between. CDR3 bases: TGTGCCAGCAGTGAATCCCCGGGGGACTATGGCTACACCTTC. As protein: CASSESPGDYGYTF.